Following are 17 T cell receptor beta chains from one sample sequenced in a study of T cell responses to AZD1222 COVID-19 vaccine. Profiling relied on immunoSEQ multiplex PCR, and the TCRdb table lists in-frame clones only, not all of them. The sample lists about 170,000 clones, over 75% seen once, with approximately 6.9% in the top ten. Specimen: peripheral blood, collected on day 0 of AZD1222 vaccination. The receptors shown here come from an adult in good health.

The chain carries TRBV29-1 and TRBJ2-7, with 11 bases lining up with TRBD1. With 6 bases clipped from V and 6 bases from J, the junction kept 13 bases outside the gene matches. The germline CDR1 and CDR2 sequences are SQVTM and ANQGSEA. This CDR3 has 15 residues. DNA of the CDR3: TGCAGCGTCCCCGACCGGGACAGGGGGTTTAGCGAGCAGTACTTC. It translates to CSVPDRDRGFSEQYF.

This chain connects TRBV5-1 to TRBJ1-2; D is perhaps TRBD1 (6 bases). CDR1 is SGHRS, CDR2 YFSETQ, per germline. V lost 0 bases, J lost 8 bases, and 20 bases lay in between. This CDR3 has 16 residues. The CDR3 region is CASSLDPQTGLGGYTF. The CDR3 region has the DNA TGCGCCAGCAGCTTGGATCCTCAAACAGGGTTAGGAGGCTACACCTTC.

The rearrangement links TRBV27 to TRBJ1-5, with 8 positions matching TRBD1. CDR3 length equals 19 residues. CDR1 and CDR2 (germline): MNHEY, SMNVEV (reference sequence). Trimming removed 5 bases from V and 0 bases from J; junction bases left unmatched: 15. In nucleotides, the CDR3 is TGTGCCAGCAGTCCCACTTTTGGGACAGGCCATTATAGCAATCAGCCCCAGCATTTT. Its protein product is CASSPTFGTGHYSNQPQHF.

The chain combines TRBV7-2 with TRBJ1-5; D is unclear. V lost 5 bases and J 4 bases, leaving 24 bases between the germline ends. This CDR3 is 18 amino acids long. Germline V gene lookup returns CDR1 SGHTA and CDR2 FQGNSA. The CDR3 DNA is TGTGCCAGCAGCCAAAACCGTCAAACGGGGAAAGGTAATCAGCCCCAGCATTTT. Translated, it gives CASSQNRQTGKGNQPQHF.

The rearrangement links TRBV7-9 to TRBJ1-4, with unresolved D. The CDR3 is 14 residues long. Looked up from germline, CDR1 is SEHNR and CDR2 is FQNEAQ (reference sequence). V was trimmed by 5 bases and J by 7 bases, leaving 14 bases between them. The CDR3 sequence: CASSAKEPREKLFF. The CDR3 bases are TGTGCCAGCAGCGCGAAGGAACCGCGTGAAAAACTGTTTTTT.

The J gene is TRBJ1-4, the V gene TRBV5-3; the D gene is possibly TRBD1 (6 bases). TRBV5-3 carries the ORF label, with uncertain function. There are 16 residues in the CDR3. V was trimmed by 2 bases and J by 2 bases, leaving 13 bases between them. CDR3: CARSLMVGATNEKLFF. CDR3 bases: TGTGCCAGAAGCTTAATGGTGGGGGCGACTAATGAAAAACTGTTTTTT.

This clone was seen a single time. V usage is TRBV21-1 and J usage is TRBJ2-7; the D call in the table, TRBD1, was not verified against the DNA. TRBV21-1 is given as a pseudogene. CDR3 size: 19 residues. The CDR3, as DNA: TGTGCCAGCAGCAAAGAATGGGGACAAAGGGGGACAGGGGGCTGCGAGCAGTACTTC. Its protein is CASSKEWGQRGTGGCEQYF.

The chain joins TRBV12-3 or TRBV12-4 to TRBJ1-1, with 8 bases identical to TRBD1. Trimming took 4 bases from V and 8 from J; bases not matched to a gene: 3. The length of the CDR3 is 12 residues. The CDR3 nucleotides read TGTGCCAGCAGTTCAGGGGGCGCCGAAGCTTTCTTT. Translating gives CASSSGGAEAFF.

The V and J genes are TRBV5-1 and TRBJ1-4, with no clear D. V gave up 3 bases and J gave up 1 base, with 10 bases separating them. The CDR3 covers 15 residues. Per germline, CDR1 SGHRS and CDR2 YFSETQ. The DNA for the CDR3 is TGCGCCAGCAGCTACTTCGACGGAACTAATGAAAAACTGTTTTTT. It yields the protein CASSYFDGTNEKLFF.

The chain carries TRBV18 and TRBJ1-1; possible D gene TRBD1, 5 bases. This CDR3 spans 16 amino acids. Germline V gives CDR1 KGHSH, CDR2 LQKENI. V was cut by 3 bases and J by 0 bases, with 14 bases left in between. This CDR3 reads CASSPNRQLMNTEAFF. The DNA for the CDR3 is TGTGCCAGCTCACCTAACCGACAGCTCATGAACACTGAAGCTTTCTTT.

The chain couples TRBV28 to TRBJ2-1; 11 nucleotides line up with TRBD2. The CDR3 totals 16 residues. The trim removed 7 bases at V and 9 bases at J, leaving 14 bases unmatched. CDR1 is MDHEN, CDR2 SYDVKM, per germline. The CDR3 region is CASKRTTSGGAFEQFF. The DNA for the CDR3 is TGTGCCAGCAAACGAACCACTAGCGGGGGAGCGTTTGAGCAGTTCTTC.

This sequence joins TRBV27 and TRBJ2-1; TRBD1 matches 8 bases. The ends lost 1 base at V and 5 bases at J; junction bases unmatched: 1. CDR1 MNHEY and CDR2 SMNVEV come from the germline V gene (reference sequence). This CDR3 contains 14 residues. CDR3 sequence reads: CASSLYRGDNEQFF. The CDR3 coding sequence is TGTGCCAGCAGTTTATACAGGGGGGACAATGAGCAGTTCTTC.

The chain has TRBV7-8 and TRBJ1-1; 9 bases are shared with TRBD1. The CDR3 is made up of 13 amino acids. The V gene end was trimmed by 5 bases and the J gene end by 4 bases; junction bases not matched to a gene: 2. Germline assignment: CDR1 SGHVS and CDR2 FQNEAQ. DNA of the CDR3: TGTGCCAGCAGCAAGGACAGGGGCACTGAAGCTTTCTTT. Protein: CASSKDRGTEAFF. Filled out from reference TRBV7-8 and TRBJ1-1, the complete variable domain reads GAGVSQSPRYKVAKRGQDVALRCDPISGHVSLFWYQQALGQGPEFLTYFQNEAQLDKSGLPSDRFFAERPEGSVSTLKIQRTQQEDSAVYLCASSKDRGTEAFFGQGTRLTVV.

V gene TRBV27 combines with J gene TRBJ2-2; tentatively, D is TRBD1 (5 bases). CDR1 and CDR2 from the germline V gene are MNHEY and SMNVEV (reference sequence). The CDR3 covers 17 residues. Between the trimmed V and J ends, which lost 1 base and 3 bases, there was a span of 15 bases. CDR3 in amino acids: CASSLFWQGKDTGELFF. The CDR3, as DNA: TGTGCCAGCAGTTTATTCTGGCAGGGCAAGGACACCGGGGAGCTGTTTTTT.

The rearrangement uses TRBV3-1 (or the pseudogene TRBV3-2) and TRBJ1-4; D is unclear. The CDR3 length is 12 residues. Germline assignment: CDR1 LGHDT and CDR2 YNNKEL (reference sequence). The V end was cut by 3 bases, the J end by 15 bases, with 14 bases between. The CDR3 protein is CASSQDGRRVFF. In DNA, the CDR3 is TGTGCCAGCAGCCAGGATGGACGACGGGTGTTTTTT.

The V call is TRBV27, the J call TRBJ2-1, with 8 bases fitting TRBD2. The V and J ends lost 8 bases and 3 bases, in that order; junction bases with no gene match: 12. CDR1 MNHEY and CDR2 SMNVEV come from the germline V gene (reference sequence). The CDR3 is 16 residues long. CDR3 nucleotides: TGTGCCAGCCGACCTAGCGGGCCCCTCGGCTACAATGAGCAGTTCTTC. Residues: CASRPSGPLGYNEQFF.

The gene calls are TRBV7-2 and TRBJ1-1; the D is unclear. Trimming took off 4 bases at V and 7 bases at J, with 10 bases between the two ends. The V gene's germline CDR1 is SGHTA and CDR2 FQGNSA. This CDR3 is 12 amino acids long. For the CDR3, the DNA is TGTGCCAGCAGCTCCGATTTTGGTGAAGCTTTCTTT. Its protein is CASSSDFGEAFF.